The rows below give T cell receptor beta chains drawn from one sample of a study of Ad26.COV2.S vaccination and SARS-CoV-2 variants. Using immunoSEQ multiplex PCR, the repertoire was profiled, and TCRdb retains in-frame clones only, with some absent. The data contain a few hundred thousand clones, approximately 87% of them singletons. This specimen consisted of peripheral blood, obtained in a trial of Ad26.COV2.S vaccine versus placebo. The receptors come from a person aged 18-65 years who received the Ad26.COV2.S COVID-19 vaccine or a placebo. CDR3s include the opening cysteine and the closing phenylalanine or tryptophan. A D gene is named only where the DNA matches it firmly. Clone size is not always given. Where it is, it says once, few, many or a class for expanded clones.

clone size: -
D gene: -
V gene: TRBV6-2/TRBV6-3
J gene: TRBJ1-4
CDR3 protein: CASSFKGLSNEKLFF
CDR3 DNA: TGTGCCAGCAGTTTTAAGGGGCTTTCTAATGAAAAACTGTTTTTT

clone size: -
D gene: -
V gene: TRBV4-3
J gene: TRBJ1-4
CDR3 protein: CASSQDWPGGGINEKLFF
CDR3 DNA: TGCGCCAGCAGCCAAGATTGGCCGGGGGGAGGAATTAATGAAAAACTGTTTTTT

clone size: -
D gene: TRBD2
V gene: TRBV24-1
J gene: TRBJ2-3
CDR3 protein: CATSDPGLAGASTDTQYF
CDR3 DNA: TGTGCCACCAGTGACCCGGGACTAGCGGGGGCTAGCACAGATACGCAGTATTTT

clone size: once
D gene: TRBD1
V gene: TRBV18
J gene: TRBJ1-2
CDR3 protein: CASSPSTGGYGYTF
CDR3 DNA: TGTGCCAGCTCACCGTCGACAGGGGGCTATGGCTACACCTTC

clone size: -
D gene: TRBD1
V gene: TRBV27
J gene: TRBJ1-4
CDR3 protein: CASSMTGPYEKLFF
CDR3 DNA: TGTGCCAGCAGTATGACAGGGCCGTACGAAAAACTGTTTTTT

clone size: -
D gene: -
V gene: TRBV19
J gene: TRBJ1-1
CDR3 protein: CASSSVLTMTEAFF
CDR3 DNA: TGTGCCAGTAGTTCGGTCTTAACTATGACTGAAGCTTTCTTT

clone size: -
D gene: TRBD2
V gene: TRBV7-6
J gene: TRBJ2-1
CDR3 protein: CASSLVGGVLGYNEQFF
CDR3 DNA: TGTGCCAGCAGCTTAGTGGGAGGGGTATTGGGTTACAATGAGCAGTTCTTC

clone size: -
D gene: -
V gene: TRBV9
J gene: TRBJ2-5
CDR3 protein: CASSVDHQETQYF
CDR3 DNA: TGTGCCAGCAGCGTAGATCACCAAGAGACCCAGTACTTC

clone size: -
D gene: TRBD2
V gene: TRBV2
J gene: TRBJ2-1
CDR3 protein: CASRPLAATGNEQFF
CDR3 DNA: TGTGCCAGCAGGCCCCTAGCGGCCACGGGGAATGAGCAGTTCTTC

clone size: -
D gene: -
V gene: TRBV4-1
J gene: TRBJ2-2
CDR3 protein: CASSQSNTGELFF
CDR3 DNA: TGCGCCAGCAGCCAGAGTAACACCGGGGAGCTGTTTTTT

clone size: -
D gene: TRBD1
V gene: TRBV13
J gene: TRBJ1-6
CDR3 protein: CASSYGTGEISANSPLHF
CDR3 DNA: TGTGCCAGCAGCTACGGGACAGGGGAGATTTCAGCTAATTCACCCCTCCACTTT

clone size: -
D gene: -
V gene: TRBV7-9
J gene: TRBJ1-5
CDR3 protein: CASSLVGGEPQHF
CDR3 DNA: TGTGCCAGCAGCCTGGTGGGGGGCGAGCCCCAGCATTTT

clone size: -
D gene: TRBD1
V gene: TRBV9
J gene: TRBJ2-5
CDR3 protein: CASSVGTVGETQYF
CDR3 DNA: TGTGCCAGCAGCGTGGGGACAGTAGGAGAGACCCAGTACTTC

clone size: -
D gene: TRBD2
V gene: TRBV2
J gene: TRBJ2-2
CDR3 protein: CASSVLAGRTGELFF
CDR3 DNA: TGTGCCAGCAGTGTACTAGCGGGTCGAACCGGGGAGCTGTTTTTT

clone size: -
D gene: TRBD1
V gene: TRBV6-1
J gene: TRBJ1-5
CDR3 protein: CASSEAPTGTAPNQPQHF
CDR3 DNA: TGTGCCAGCAGTGAAGCGCCGACCGGGACAGCTCCCAATCAGCCCCAGCATTTT

clone size: -
D gene: TRBD1
V gene: TRBV3-1/TRBV3-2
J gene: TRBJ2-7
CDR3 protein: CASSHFRDRNVYEQYF
CDR3 DNA: TGTGCCAGCAGCCACTTCCGGGACAGGAACGTTTACGAGCAGTACTTC

clone size: -
D gene: -
V gene: TRBV4-3
J gene: TRBJ2-7
CDR3 protein: CASSQGGGYEQYF
CDR3 DNA: TGCGCCAGCAGCCAAGGGGGAGGCTACGAGCAGTACTTC

clone size: -
D gene: -
V gene: TRBV6-5
J gene: TRBJ1-1
CDR3 protein: CASSYSNQKAFF
CDR3 DNA: TGTGCCAGCAGTTACTCGAACCAGAAAGCTTTCTTT

clone size: -
D gene: TRBD2
V gene: TRBV4-1
J gene: TRBJ2-2
CDR3 protein: CASSQEATSGFTGELFF
CDR3 DNA: TGCGCCAGCAGCCAAGAGGCGACTAGCGGGTTCACCGGGGAGCTGTTTTTT

clone size: -
D gene: -
V gene: TRBV5-6
J gene: TRBJ2-3
CDR3 protein: CASSLEAGDGSTDTQYF
CDR3 DNA: TGTGCCAGCAGCTTGGAAGCGGGTGACGGTTCCACAGATACGCAGTATTTT

clone size: once
D gene: -
V gene: TRBV4-3
J gene: TRBJ2-1
CDR3 protein: CCVQVVSSYNEQFF
CDR3 DNA: TGCTGCGTGCAGGTGGTGAGCTCCTACAATGAGCAGTTCTTC

clone size: -
D gene: -
V gene: TRBV30
J gene: TRBJ1-1
CDR3 protein: CAWNSQGEAFF
CDR3 DNA: TGTGCCTGGAACTCACAGGGCGAGGCTTTCTTT

clone size: few
D gene: -
V gene: TRBV6-2/TRBV6-3
J gene: TRBJ1-1
CDR3 protein: CASTPRVWDLTEAFF
CDR3 DNA: TGTGCCAGCACCCCCCGGGTATGGGATCTCACTGAAGCTTTCTTT

clone size: -
D gene: -
V gene: TRBV9
J gene: TRBJ2-3
CDR3 protein: CASRGKGTDTQYF
CDR3 DNA: TGTGCCAGCCGGGGGAAAGGCACAGATACGCAGTATTTT

clone size: -
D gene: -
V gene: TRBV11-2
J gene: TRBJ2-4
CDR3 protein: CASSLDIDFRAKNIQYF
CDR3 DNA: TGTGCCAGCAGCTTAGATATAGACTTTCGAGCCAAAAACATTCAGTACTTC

clone size: -
D gene: TRBD2
V gene: TRBV7-8
J gene: TRBJ2-5
CDR3 protein: CASSARGLPQETQYF
CDR3 DNA: TGTGCCAGCAGCGCTAGGGGACTACCCCAAGAGACCCAGTACTTC

clone size: once
D gene: TRBD1
V gene: TRBV28
J gene: TRBJ1-6
CDR3 protein: CASSRGTGGSPLHF
CDR3 DNA: TGTGCCAGCAGCCGAGGGACAGGGGGTTCACCCCTCCACTTT

clone size: -
D gene: TRBD1
V gene: TRBV12-3/TRBV12-4
J gene: TRBJ1-2
CDR3 protein: CASSLGGDRSYTF
CDR3 DNA: TGTGCCAGCAGTTTAGGAGGGGACAGGTCCTACACCTTC

clone size: -
D gene: -
V gene: TRBV30
J gene: TRBJ2-1
CDR3 protein: CASGVVGGVGNEQFF
CDR3 DNA: TGTGCCTCTGGAGTAGTGGGCGGGGTGGGCAATGAGCAGTTCTTC

clone size: -
D gene: -
V gene: TRBV5-1
J gene: TRBJ2-6
CDR3 protein: CASSLDGLGANVLTF
CDR3 DNA: TGCGCCAGCAGCTTGGATGGGTTAGGGGCCAACGTCCTGACTTTC

clone size: few
D gene: -
V gene: TRBV7-9
J gene: TRBJ1-3
CDR3 protein: CASSFGDVPIYF
CDR3 DNA: TGTGCCAGCAGCTTTGGCGACGTCCCCATATATTTT

clone size: -
D gene: TRBD1
V gene: TRBV7-3
J gene: TRBJ2-1
CDR3 protein: CASSPTGQVSNEQFF
CDR3 DNA: TGTGCCAGCAGCCCAACGGGACAGGTGTCCAATGAGCAGTTCTTC

clone size: -
D gene: -
V gene: TRBV12-1
J gene: TRBJ1-1
CDR3 protein: CASSLDRRNRKIMNTEAFF
CDR3 DNA: TGTGCCAGCAGCCTGGACAGGCGGAACCGAAAGATAATGAACACTGAAGCTTTCTTT

clone size: -
D gene: -
V gene: TRBV7-9
J gene: TRBJ1-3
CDR3 protein: CASSSRARDVSGNTIYF
CDR3 DNA: TGTGCCAGCAGCTCTAGGGCGAGGGACGTCTCTGGAAACACCATATATTTT

clone size: -
D gene: -
V gene: TRBV10-3
J gene: TRBJ1-4
CDR3 protein: CAISAGGTPDEKLFF
CDR3 DNA: TGTGCCATCAGTGCGGGGGGGACGCCAGATGAAAAACTGTTTTTT

clone size: -
D gene: -
V gene: TRBV18
J gene: TRBJ1-1
CDR3 protein: CASSPDYRNTEAFF
CDR3 DNA: TGTGCCAGCTCACCGGACTACAGGAACACTGAAGCTTTCTTT

clone size: -
D gene: TRBD2
V gene: TRBV11-2
J gene: TRBJ2-3
CDR3 protein: CASSLTSGGAGDTQYF
CDR3 DNA: TGTGCCAGCAGCTTAACTAGCGGGGGGGCCGGGGATACGCAGTATTTT

clone size: -
D gene: -
V gene: TRBV7-6
J gene: TRBJ2-5
CDR3 protein: CASSSRLRQDPETQYF
CDR3 DNA: TGTGCCAGCAGCTCAAGGCTCAGACAGGACCCAGAGACCCAGTACTTC

clone size: once
D gene: TRBD1
V gene: TRBV18
J gene: TRBJ2-5
CDR3 protein: CASSPPGTDRETQYF
CDR3 DNA: TGTGCCAGCTCACCACCGGGGACAGACCGAGAGACCCAGTACTTC

clone size: -
D gene: TRBD1
V gene: TRBV27
J gene: TRBJ1-4
CDR3 protein: CASRLGGVGEKLFF
CDR3 DNA: TGTGCCAGCAGGCTAGGGGGCGTCGGTGAAAAACTGTTTTTT

clone size: -
D gene: TRBD1
V gene: TRBV19
J gene: TRBJ1-2
CDR3 protein: CASSIGYRGAYNYGYTF
CDR3 DNA: TGTGCCAGTAGTATAGGTTACAGGGGGGCATATAACTATGGCTACACCTTC

clone size: -
D gene: -
V gene: TRBV5-1
J gene: TRBJ2-3
CDR3 protein: CASRLDVRNTQYF
CDR3 DNA: TGCGCCAGCAGGTTGGACGTCCGGAATACGCAGTATTTT

clone size: -
D gene: TRBD2
V gene: TRBV18
J gene: TRBJ2-1
CDR3 protein: CASSPPGGNYNEQFF
CDR3 DNA: TGTGCCAGCTCACCCCCGGGAGGTAACTACAATGAGCAGTTCTTC

clone size: -
D gene: TRBD2
V gene: TRBV4-3
J gene: TRBJ2-2
CDR3 protein: CASSQEWGLAGIRTGELFF
CDR3 DNA: TGCGCCAGCAGCCAAGAGTGGGGACTAGCGGGGATAAGGACCGGGGAGCTGTTTTTT

clone size: -
D gene: TRBD1
V gene: TRBV7-2
J gene: TRBJ2-1
CDR3 protein: CASRQGGTGNEQFF
CDR3 DNA: TGTGCCAGCAGACAGGGGGGGACAGGGAATGAGCAGTTCTTC

clone size: -
D gene: -
V gene: TRBV6-2/TRBV6-3
J gene: TRBJ2-1
CDR3 protein: CASSRQRDNEQFF
CDR3 DNA: TGTGCCAGCAGTCGACAGCGGGACAATGAGCAGTTCTTC

clone size: -
D gene: -
V gene: TRBV6-5
J gene: TRBJ1-1
CDR3 protein: CASSLLLNTEAFF
CDR3 DNA: TGTGCCAGCAGTCTTCTACTGAACACTGAAGCTTTCTTT

clone size: -
D gene: -
V gene: TRBV6-4
J gene: TRBJ1-1
CDR3 protein: CASRSETEEAFF
CDR3 DNA: TGTGCCAGCAGATCGGAGACAGAGGAAGCTTTCTTT

clone size: -
D gene: TRBD1
V gene: TRBV5-1
J gene: TRBJ2-5
CDR3 protein: CASSLATGTGGLQETQYF
CDR3 DNA: TGCGCCAGCAGCTTGGCGACCGGGACAGGGGGCCTCCAAGAGACCCAGTACTTC

clone size: -
D gene: -
V gene: TRBV19
J gene: TRBJ1-2
CDR3 protein: CASFNWDVDGYTF
CDR3 DNA: TGTGCCAGCTTTAATTGGGACGTCGATGGCTACACCTTC

clone size: -
D gene: -
V gene: TRBV2
J gene: TRBJ2-1
CDR3 protein: CASSEEATLNEQFF
CDR3 DNA: TGTGCCAGCAGTGAAGAGGCTACCCTCAATGAGCAGTTCTTC

clone size: -
D gene: TRBD1
V gene: TRBV6-5
J gene: TRBJ1-6
CDR3 protein: CASSLTGGYGPLHF
CDR3 DNA: TGTGCCAGCAGTCTCACAGGGGGCTATGGGCCCCTCCACTTT

clone size: -
D gene: -
V gene: TRBV7-2
J gene: TRBJ2-1
CDR3 protein: CASSWGATTYNEQFF
CDR3 DNA: TGTGCCAGCAGCTGGGGAGCTACCACCTACAATGAGCAGTTCTTC

clone size: -
D gene: -
V gene: TRBV19
J gene: TRBJ1-3
CDR3 protein: CASSRTNGNTIYF
CDR3 DNA: TGTGCCAGTAGTAGAACCAATGGAAACACCATATATTTT

clone size: -
D gene: TRBD1
V gene: TRBV6-5
J gene: TRBJ1-2
CDR3 protein: CASSFDRGDYGYTF
CDR3 DNA: TGTGCCAGCAGTTTCGACAGGGGCGACTATGGCTACACCTTC

clone size: -
D gene: -
V gene: TRBV18
J gene: TRBJ2-5
CDR3 protein: CASSPGFGETQYF
CDR3 DNA: TGTGCCAGCTCACCAGGTTTTGGAGAGACCCAGTACTTC

clone size: -
D gene: -
V gene: TRBV7-2
J gene: TRBJ1-4
CDR3 protein: CASRRGVKLFF
CDR3 DNA: TGTGCCAGCAGGAGGGGGGTGAAACTGTTTTTT